The present T cell receptor beta chain was sequenced within a study of OX40 agonist ivuxolimab in advanced cancers. For the study at large: Patients in dose escalation had liver, melanoma, kidney or head and neck cancers. Findings and caveats of the study: Also showing low normalized T-cell clonal expansion were some of the nonresponders.

Using immunoSEQ multiplex PCR, the repertoire was profiled, and TCRdb retains in-frame clones only, with some absent. Of tens of thousands of clones listed, about 88% were seen once; the top ten hold around 39%. Germline CDR1 is MDHEN and CDR2 is SYDVKM. V shed 6 bases and J 7 bases; nucleotides not matched to a gene: 10. The CDR3 contains 14 residues. On this clone: The antigen remains undetermined.

The rearrangement uses TRBV28 and TRBJ2-7, with 9 bases lining up with TRBD1. The receptor was isolated from an adult with an advanced solid tumor such as melanoma, head and neck, liver or kidney cancer. The sequencing used CD4+ or CD8+ T cells sorted from blood, collected in a trial of the OX40 agonist ivuxolimab. The CDR3 sequence is CASRTRDRVWEQYF. In DNA form, the CDR3 reads TGTGCCAGCAGGACACGGGACAGGGTCTGGGAGCAGTACTTC.